The 10 T cell receptor beta chains given below trace back to one sample, sequenced in a study of blood T cell repertoires in COVID-19. Some clones are missing from TCRdb's copy, which holds only in-frame ones; the method was immunoSEQ multiplex PCR. The sample lists approximately 190,000 clones; under 90% were seen once. Specimen: peripheral blood. The receptors originated from a man in his fifties or sixties with acute or convalescent COVID-19.

This clone was detected once. J is TRBJ2-6 and V is TRBV3-1 (or the pseudogene TRBV3-2); 9 bases fit TRBD2. Trimming took 4 bases from V and 0 from J; bases not matched to a gene: 4. Germline assignment: CDR1 LGHDT and CDR2 YNNKEL (reference sequence). This CDR3 contains 17 residues. The CDR3 DNA follows: TGTGCCAGCAGCCCTAGCGGGACGGTCTCTGGGGCCAACGTCCTGACTTTC. Protein sequence: CASSPSGTVSGANVLTF.

The chain couples TRBV9 to TRBJ2-1, with a possible D match to TRBD2 (6 bases). V was clipped by 5 bases and J by 7 bases, with 13 bases between them. The CDR3 is 13 residues long. Germline CDR1 and CDR2: SGDLS and YYNGEE. In DNA, the CDR3 is TGTGCCAGCAGGACGGGGGTCGGGAATGAGCAGTTCTTC. Protein sequence: CASRTGVGNEQFF.

This clone was found a few times. This rearrangement joins TRBV7-6 to TRBJ1-6; 7 bases map to TRBD1. CDR1 is SGHVS, CDR2 FNYEAQ, per germline. CDR3 length: 17 amino acids. The J segment lost 0 bases and the V segment lost 5 bases, leaving 7 bases of the junction unmatched. In DNA, the CDR3 is TGTGCCAGCAGCAAAGGGGGCCGCCACTCCTATAATTCACCCCTCCACTTT. Translation gives CASSKGGRHSYNSPLHF.

As concerns this clone: Other DNA sequences in the same sample also yield this CDR3. The rearrangement joins TRBV5-1 to TRBJ2-7, with TRBD2 matching 7 bases. Germline V lookup: CDR1 SGHRS, CDR2 YFSETQ. This CDR3 comprises 14 residues. The V segment lost 0 bases and the J segment 3 bases; nucleotides outside the gene matches: 3. CDR3 in DNA: TGCGCCAGCAGCTTGGGACTAGCCGACTACGAGCAGTACTTC. Protein product: CASSLGLADYEQYF.

This clone was seen only a few times. The chain links TRBV6-2 or TRBV6-3 to TRBJ2-7; TRBD2 matches at 8 bases. Germline CDR1 reads MNHEY; CDR2 reads SVGEGT. Trimming removed 6 bases from V and 6 bases from J; junction bases left unmatched: 13. This CDR3 has 15 residues. The CDR3 DNA reads as TGTGCCAGCAGCTCCAGCGGGGGATACTCAGGCGAGCAGTACTTC. Protein: CASSSSGGYSGEQYF.

This clone was seen at least ten times. The V gene is TRBV7-3, the J gene TRBJ1-2, with D uncertain. V dropped 5 bases and J dropped 5 bases, with 12 bases sitting between them. The CDR3 length is 13 residues. Germline V gene lookup returns CDR1 SGHTA and CDR2 FQGTGA. CDR3 loop: CASSPYSGYGYTF. The CDR3 nucleotides read TGTGCCAGCAGCCCCTACTCTGGTTATGGCTACACCTTC. Full variable domain (remainder filled in from reference TRBV7-3 and TRBJ1-2): GAGVSQTPSNKVTEKGKYVELRCDPISGHTALYWYRQSLGQGPEFLIYFQGTGAADDSGLPNDRFFAVRPEGSVSTLKIQRTERGDSAVYLCASSPYSGYGYTFGSGTRLTVV.

The chain uses TRBV5-1 and TRBJ1-1; 8 bases map to TRBD1. The length of the CDR3 is 13 residues. In germline, CDR1 is SGHRS, CDR2 YFSETQ. Trimming took 7 bases from V and 3 from J; bases not matched to a gene: 5. The CDR3 is CASGQGLDTEAFF. The CDR3 bases are TGCGCCAGCGGACAGGGTTTGGACACTGAAGCTTTCTTT.

This sequence joins TRBV11-2 and TRBJ2-5; tentatively, D is TRBD1 (6 bases). The CDR3 spans 13 residues. V lost 5 bases and J lost 0, with 7 bases in between. The germline V gene encodes CDR1 SGHAT and CDR2 FQNNGV. DNA of the CDR3: TGTGCCAGCAGCAGGGACAACCAAGAGACCCAGTACTTC. This sequence encodes CASSRDNQETQYF.

CDR3 DNA sequence: TGTGCCAGCTCACAAAGGGAGTCTTCCTCTGGAAACACCATATATTTT. Its protein product is CASSQRESSSGNTIYF. The J gene is TRBJ1-3, the V gene TRBV18; no clear D gene. Germline V gene lookup returns CDR1 KGHSH and CDR2 LQKENI. The ends were cut back, 4 bases at V and 0 bases at J, with 13 bases in the middle. CDR3 size: 16 residues.

The chain carries TRBV12-3 or TRBV12-4 and TRBJ1-1; D unresolved. V lost 2 bases and J lost 5, with 3 bases in between. The CDR3 sequence is 11 residues long. CDR3 nucleotide sequence: TGTGCCAGCAGTTTATCTACTGAAGCTTTCTTT. Residues: CASSLSTEAFF.